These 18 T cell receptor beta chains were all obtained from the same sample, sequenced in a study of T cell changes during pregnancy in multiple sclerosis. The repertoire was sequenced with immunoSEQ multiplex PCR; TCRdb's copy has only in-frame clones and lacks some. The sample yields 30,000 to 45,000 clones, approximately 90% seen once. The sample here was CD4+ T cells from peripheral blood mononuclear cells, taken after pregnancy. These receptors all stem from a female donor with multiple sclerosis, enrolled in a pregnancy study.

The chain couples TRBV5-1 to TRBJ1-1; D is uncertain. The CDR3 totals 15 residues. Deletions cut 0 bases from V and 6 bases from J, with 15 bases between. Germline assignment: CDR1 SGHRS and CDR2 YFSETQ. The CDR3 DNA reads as TGCGCCAGCAGCTTGGTGGGGTCGAAGGAGGCTGAAGCTTTCTTT. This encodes CASSLVGSKEAEAFF.

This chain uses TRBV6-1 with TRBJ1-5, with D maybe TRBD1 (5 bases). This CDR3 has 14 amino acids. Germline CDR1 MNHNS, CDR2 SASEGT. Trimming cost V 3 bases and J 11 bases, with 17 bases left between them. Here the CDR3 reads CASSDRQGPSAQHF. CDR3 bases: TGTGCCAGCAGTGACCGCCAGGGTCCGTCTGCCCAGCATTTT.

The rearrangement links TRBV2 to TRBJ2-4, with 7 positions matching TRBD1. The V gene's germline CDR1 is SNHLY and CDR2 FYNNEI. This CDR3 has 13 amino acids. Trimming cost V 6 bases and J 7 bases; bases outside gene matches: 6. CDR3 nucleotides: TGTGCCAGCAGCCTCGACAGGGTGAACATTCAGTACTTC. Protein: CASSLDRVNIQYF.

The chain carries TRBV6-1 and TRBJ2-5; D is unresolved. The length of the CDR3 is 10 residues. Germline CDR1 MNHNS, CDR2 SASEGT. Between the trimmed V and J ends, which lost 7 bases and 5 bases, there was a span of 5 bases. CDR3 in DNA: TGTGCCAGCATCAGGGAGACCCAGTACTTC. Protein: CASIRETQYF.

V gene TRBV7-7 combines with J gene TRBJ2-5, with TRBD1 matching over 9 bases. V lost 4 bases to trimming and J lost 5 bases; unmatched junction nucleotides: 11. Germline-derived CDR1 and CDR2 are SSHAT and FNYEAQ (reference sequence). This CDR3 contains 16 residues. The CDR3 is CASSSYRDRDWETQYF. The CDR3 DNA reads TGTGCCAGCAGCTCCTACCGGGACAGGGACTGGGAGACCCAGTACTTC.

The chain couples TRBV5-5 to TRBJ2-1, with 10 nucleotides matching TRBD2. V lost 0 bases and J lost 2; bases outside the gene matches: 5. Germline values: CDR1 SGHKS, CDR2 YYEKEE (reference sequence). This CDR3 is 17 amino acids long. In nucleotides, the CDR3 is TGTGCCAGCAGCTTGGCAGGACTAGCGGACGCCTACAATGAGCAGTTCTTC. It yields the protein CASSLAGLADAYNEQFF.

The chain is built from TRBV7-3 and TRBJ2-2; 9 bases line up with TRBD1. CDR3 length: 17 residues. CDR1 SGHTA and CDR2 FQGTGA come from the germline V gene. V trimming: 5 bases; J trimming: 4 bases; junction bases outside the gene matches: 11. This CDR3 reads CASSLTGTGLSTGELFF. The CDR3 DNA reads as TGTGCCAGCAGCCTTACCGGGACAGGGTTGAGCACCGGGGAGCTGTTTTTT.

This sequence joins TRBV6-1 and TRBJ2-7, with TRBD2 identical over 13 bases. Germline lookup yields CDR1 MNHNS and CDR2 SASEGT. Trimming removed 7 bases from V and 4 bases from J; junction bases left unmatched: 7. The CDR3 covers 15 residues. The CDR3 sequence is CASIPGTSGIYEQYF. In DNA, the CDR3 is TGTGCCAGCATCCCTGGGACTAGCGGGATTTACGAGCAGTACTTC.

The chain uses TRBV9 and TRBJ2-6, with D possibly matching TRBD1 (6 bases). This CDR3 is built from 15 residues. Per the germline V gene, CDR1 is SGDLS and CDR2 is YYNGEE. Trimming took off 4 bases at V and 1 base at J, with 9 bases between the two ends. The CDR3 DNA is TGTGCCAGCAGCATACAGGGATCTGGGGCCAACGTCCTGACTTTC. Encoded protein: CASSIQGSGANVLTF.

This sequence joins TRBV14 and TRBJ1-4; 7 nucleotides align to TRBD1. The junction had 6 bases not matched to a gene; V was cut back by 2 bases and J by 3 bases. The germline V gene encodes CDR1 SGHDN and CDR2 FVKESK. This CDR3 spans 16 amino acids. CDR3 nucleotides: TGTGCCAGCAGCCAACTGAGGACAGGCCCTAATGAAAAACTGTTTTTT. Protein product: CASSQLRTGPNEKLFF.

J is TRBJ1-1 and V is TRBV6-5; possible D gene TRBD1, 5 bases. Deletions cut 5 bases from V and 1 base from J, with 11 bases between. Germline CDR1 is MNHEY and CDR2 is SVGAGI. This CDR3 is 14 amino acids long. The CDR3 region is CASSARGGNTEAFF. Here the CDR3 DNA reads TGTGCCAGCAGTGCCCGGGGGGGGAACACTGAAGCTTTCTTT.

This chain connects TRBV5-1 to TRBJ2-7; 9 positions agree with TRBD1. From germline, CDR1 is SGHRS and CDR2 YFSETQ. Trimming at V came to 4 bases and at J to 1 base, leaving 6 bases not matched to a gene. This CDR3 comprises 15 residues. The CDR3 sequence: CASSPTGQGSYEQYF. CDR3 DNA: TGCGCCAGCAGCCCGACGGGACAGGGATCCTACGAGCAGTACTTC.

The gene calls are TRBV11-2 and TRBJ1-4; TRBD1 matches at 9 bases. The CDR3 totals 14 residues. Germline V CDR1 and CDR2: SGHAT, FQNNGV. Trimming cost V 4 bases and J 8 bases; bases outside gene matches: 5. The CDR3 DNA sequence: TGTGCCAGCAGCTCGACAGGGGGGTGGGAAAAACTGTTTTTT. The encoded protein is CASSSTGGWEKLFF. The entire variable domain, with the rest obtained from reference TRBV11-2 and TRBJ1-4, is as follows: EAGVAQSPRYKIIEKRQSVAFWCNPISGHATLYWYQQILGQGPKLLIQFQNNGVVDDSQLPKDRFSAERLKGVDSTLKIQPAKLEDSAVYLCASSSTGGWEKLFFGSGTQLSVL.

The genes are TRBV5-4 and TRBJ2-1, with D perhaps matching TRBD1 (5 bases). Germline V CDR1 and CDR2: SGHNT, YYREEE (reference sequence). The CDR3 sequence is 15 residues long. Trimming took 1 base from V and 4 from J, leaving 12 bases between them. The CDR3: CASSLLTGSYNEQFF. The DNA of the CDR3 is TGTGCCAGCAGCTTGTTAACAGGAAGTTACAATGAGCAGTTCTTC.

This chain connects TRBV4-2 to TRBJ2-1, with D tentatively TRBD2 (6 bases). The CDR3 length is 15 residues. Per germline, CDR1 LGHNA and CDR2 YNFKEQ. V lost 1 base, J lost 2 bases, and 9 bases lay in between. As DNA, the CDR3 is TGTGCCAGCAGCCAAGGGGGGGATGCCTACAATGAGCAGTTCTTC. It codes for CASSQGGDAYNEQFF.

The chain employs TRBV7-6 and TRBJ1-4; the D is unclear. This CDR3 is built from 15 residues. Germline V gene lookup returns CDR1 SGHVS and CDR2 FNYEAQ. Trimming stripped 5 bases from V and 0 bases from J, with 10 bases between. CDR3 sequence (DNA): TGTGCCAGCAGCCCTCGGTTCTCAACTAATGAAAAACTGTTTTTT. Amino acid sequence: CASSPRFSTNEKLFF. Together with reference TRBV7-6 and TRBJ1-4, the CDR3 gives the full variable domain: GAGVSQSPRYKVTKRGQDVALRCDPISGHVSLYWYRQALGQGPEFLTYFNYEAQQDKSGLPNDRFSAERPEGSISTLTIQRTEQRDSAMYRCASSPRFSTNEKLFFGSGTQLSVL.

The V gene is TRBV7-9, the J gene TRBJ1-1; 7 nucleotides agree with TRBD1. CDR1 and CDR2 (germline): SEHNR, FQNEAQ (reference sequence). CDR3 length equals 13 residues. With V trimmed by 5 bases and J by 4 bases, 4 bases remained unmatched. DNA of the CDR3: TGTGCCAGCAGCCGGACAGGATTCACTGAAGCTTTCTTT. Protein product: CASSRTGFTEAFF.

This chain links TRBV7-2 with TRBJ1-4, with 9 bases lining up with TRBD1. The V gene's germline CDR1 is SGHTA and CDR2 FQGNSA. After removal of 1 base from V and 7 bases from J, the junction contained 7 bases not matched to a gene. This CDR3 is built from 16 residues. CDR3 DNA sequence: TGTGCCAGCAGCTTAGGTCCCGGGACAGGGAGTGAAAAACTGTTTTTT. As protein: CASSLGPGTGSEKLFF. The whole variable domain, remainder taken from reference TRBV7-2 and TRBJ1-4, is GAGVSQSPSNKVTEKGKDVELRCDPISGHTALYWYRQSLGQGLEFLIYFQGNSAPDKSGLPSDRFSAERTGGSVSTLTIQRTQQEDSAVYLCASSLGPGTGSEKLFFGSGTQLSVL.